This T cell receptor beta chain was profiled in a study of cytomegalovirus exposure and HLA in healthy donors. Study summary: Roughly 179 million T cells yielded 100 million or so unique TCR beta sequences, as an earlier analysis found.

Unmatched junction bases numbered 3, after V lost 2 bases and J lost 4 bases. Germline V CDR1 and CDR2: SGHTA, FQGNSA. The CDR3 has 14 amino acids. When sampled, the donors appeared nominally healthy, though they likely had unrecorded immune exposures. The PCR contained 60 Vbeta and 13 Jbeta primers. The method was immunoSEQ multiplex PCR; TCRdb's version includes in-frame clones alone and lacks a portion of them. In total, the table holds some 130,000 clones. Remarks on this clone: Its specificity is unknown.

Study observations and caveats: In a later analysis, at a false discovery rate of 0.05, about 17,000 TCR beta sequences matched HLA alleles. Per a prior analysis, the majority of TCR beta V segments were productive roughly 90% or roughly 30% of the time.

The chain links TRBV7-2 to TRBJ2-5; 8 bases agree with TRBD1. This TCR was recovered from a man aged 18 to 29 in good health and CMV-seronegative. The sample was PBMCs. CDR3 in DNA: TGTGCCAGCAGCTTAACAGGGGGAGCAGAGACCCAGTACTTC. Encoded protein: CASSLTGGAETQYF.